The 13 T cell receptor beta chains listed next were all sequenced from one sample in a study of blood T cells in healthy people across ages (dated by TCRdb to 2013 to 2016). To prepare the library, 5' RACE was applied. The data were produced on an Illumina HiSeq 2500. The second PCR ran for roughly 6 to 11 cycles and used a J-beta primer mix along with a sample-barcoded 5' primer. The public reads were reanalyzed by TCRdb: fastp trimming at Q25, MiXCR alignment, in-frame beta chains only. Each record represents a unique CDR3 protein, reported with the most common genes and DNA among its rows. The sample profile shows over 1,200,000 distinct CDR3 sequences; approximately 63% of them were found once. Of the sample, 5.5% to 8% is held by the ten largest clones. Sequencing input: blood. Receptors were obtained from a man aged 18-30 years in good health.

The rearrangement uses TRBV7-9 and TRBJ2-5, with D possibly TRBD1 on 6 matching bases. V lost 1 base, J lost 2 bases, and 17 bases lay in between. The CDR3 consists of 17 residues. Germline CDR1 and CDR2: SEHNR and FQNEAQ (reference sequence). DNA of the CDR3: TGTGCCAGCAGCTTAGGATCAGCCGGGACAATTCAAGAGACCCAGTACTTC. Its protein is CASSLGSAGTIQETQYF.

The CDR3: CSARRGTSSYNEQFF. The CDR3 DNA is TGCAGTGCTAGACGGGGGACTAGCAGCTACAATGAGCAGTTCTTC. V usage is TRBV20-1 and J usage is TRBJ2-1; 9 bases match TRBD2. V was clipped by 2 bases and J by 3 bases; unmatched bases: 5. Germline CDR1 reads DFQATT; CDR2 reads SNEGSKA (reference sequence). The CDR3 runs to 15 residues.

V gene TRBV21-1 combines with J gene TRBJ2-3. TRBV21-1 is a documented pseudogene. This CDR3 comprises 13 residues. CDR3 region: CASSKWSTDTQYF. The CDR3 DNA reads as TGTGCCAGCAGCAAATGGAGCACAGATACGCAGTATTTT.

CDR3 in amino acids: CASSLQAARTQYF. CDR3 coding DNA: TGTGCCAGCAGCTTACAAGCAGCCCGTACGCAGTATTTT. The chain recombines TRBV11-2 with TRBJ2-3, with no clear D. CDR1 and CDR2 from the germline V gene are SGHAT and FQNNGV. Trimming stripped 2 bases from V and 8 bases from J, with 11 bases between. The CDR3 runs to 13 residues.

CDR3 region: CASGRDRVSEQFF. DNA for the CDR3: TGTGCTAGTGGCCGAGACAGGGTCTCTGAGCAGTTCTTC. The chain is built from TRBV12-5 and TRBJ2-1, with 7 bases matching TRBD1. Germline CDR1 LGHNT, CDR2 FRNRAP. Trimming took 6 bases from V and 9 from J; bases not matched to a gene: 8. CDR3 size: 13 residues.

V is TRBV4-1 and J is TRBJ2-5; D is unclear. Germline CDR1 is MGHRA and CDR2 is YSYEKL. This CDR3 has 14 amino acids. V lost 1 base, J lost 5 bases, and 11 bases lay in between. CDR3 bases: TGCGCCAGCAGCCAAGCCCTTTCAGCGGAGACCCAGTACTTC. It specifies CASSQALSAETQYF.

This clonotype occurred once. The chain is built from TRBV6-2 or TRBV6-3 and TRBJ2-1, with TRBD1 matching 7 bases. The CDR3 has 15 amino acids. The V segment lost 6 bases and the J segment 4 bases; nucleotides outside the gene matches: 9. Germline V gene data show CDR1 as MNHEY and CDR2 as SVGEGT. CDR3 amino acids: CASRSGTAPYNEQFF. The CDR3 nucleotides are TGTGCCAGCAGATCCGGGACAGCACCTTACAATGAGCAGTTCTTC.

The chain employs TRBV4-3 and TRBJ2-1; maybe TRBD1 (5 bases). V lost 0 bases, J lost 9 bases, and 12 bases lay in between. The CDR3 totals 14 residues. Looked up from germline, CDR1 is LGHNA and CDR2 is YSLEER. CDR3: CASSQDRTTGEQFF. The DNA for the CDR3 is TGCGCCAGCAGCCAAGATCGGACAACTGGTGAGCAGTTCTTC.

This chain uses TRBV20-1 with TRBJ2-5; D perhaps matches TRBD2 (6 bases). CDR3 length equals 12 residues. V lost 5 bases and J 4 bases, leaving 11 bases between the germline ends. CDR1 DFQATT and CDR2 SNEGSKA come from the germline V gene (reference sequence). The CDR3 DNA follows: TGCAGTGCTGGAGGGAGGCCAGAGACCCAGTACTTC. Residues: CSAGGRPETQYF.

The V call is TRBV20-1, the J call TRBJ2-4; D may be TRBD2 (6 bases). Trimming took 2 bases from V and 5 from J, leaving 7 bases between them. Germline-derived CDR1 and CDR2 are DFQATT and SNEGSKA (reference sequence). This CDR3 contains 12 residues. This CDR3 is CSARWGENIQYF. The CDR3 bases are TGCAGTGCTAGATGGGGGGAAAACATTCAGTACTTC.

The chain links TRBV4-2 to TRBJ1-5; D ambiguous. CDR1 and CDR2 from the germline V gene are LGHNA and YNFKEQ. The CDR3 sequence is 16 residues long. Between the trimmed V and J ends, which lost 1 base and 4 bases, there was a span of 14 bases. Here the CDR3 DNA reads TGTGCCAGCAGCCAAGTTGGGTTAGGCCGGAATCAGCCCCAGCATTTT. Protein: CASSQVGLGRNQPQHF.

This clonotype was counted between two and nine times. The rearrangement links TRBV15 to TRBJ1-4, with TRBD1 as a possible D gene (5 bases). Trimming took 3 bases from V and 4 from J, leaving 15 bases between them. Germline V gene data show CDR1 as LNHNV and CDR2 as YYDKDF (reference sequence). CDR3 length equals 16 residues. As DNA, the CDR3 is TGTGCCACCAGCAGGACAACAGACAGTTTTAATGAAAAACTGTTTTTT. Amino acid sequence: CATSRTTDSFNEKLFF.

The table lists this clonotype with a count of one. V and J are TRBV27 and TRBJ2-4; no reliable D call. With the DNA end fitting TRBJ2-7 better, the J assignment may be wrong. The CDR3 is made up of 13 amino acids. The V gene's germline CDR1 is MNHEY and CDR2 SMNVEV (reference sequence). The CDR3 DNA is TGTGCCAGCAGTTGGTACCCGTCGTACGAGCAGTACTTC. Amino acid sequence: CASSWYPSYEQYF.